A selection of T cell receptor beta chains follows, all from one sample in a study of shared clonotypes between healthy human individuals. The repertoire was sequenced with immunoSEQ multiplex PCR; TCRdb's copy has only in-frame clones and lacks some. The sample shows roughly 530,000 clones, 95% to 97% of them seen only once. Sequencing was done on a sample of naive CD4+ T cells sorted from blood. Receptors originate from a woman younger than 45 in good health. The CDR3 runs from the conserved cysteine through the conserved F or W. D genes are given only for firm matches.

>17|TRBV6-1|TRBJ2-7|TRBD1
TGTGCCAGCAGTGAAGACCGCACCCGAGACAGGGGGCGCGAGCAGTACTTC
CASSEDRTRDRGREQYF
>15|TRBV13|TRBJ1-4|NA
TGTGCCAGCAGCCCAGGACCGCAAACTAATGAAAAACTGTTTTTT
CASSPGPQTNEKLFF
>15|TRBV2|TRBJ2-3|TRBD2
TGTGCCAGCAGTGAAGGACTAGCTGGCACAGATACGCAGTATTTT
CASSEGLAGTDTQYF
>14|TRBV19|TRBJ1-1|NA
TGTGCCAGTAGCCTACAACAGGGGAACACTGAAGCTTTCTTT
CASSLQQGNTEAFF
>18|TRBV19|TRBJ1-1|TRBD1
TGTGCCAGTAGTATGTCTCGACCCGGGACAGGGATCGGGACTGAAGCTTTCTTT
CASSMSRPGTGIGTEAFF
>15|TRBV28|TRBJ2-7|TRBD2
TGTGCCAGCAGGATCGGGGCTAGCGGGATCCACGAGCAGTACTTC
CASRIGASGIHEQYF
>15|TRBV5-4|TRBJ2-1|TRBD1
TGTGCCAGCAGCCCGCGGGACAGGGACATGAATGAGCAGTTCTTC
CASSPRDRDMNEQFF
>14|TRBV28|TRBJ1-1|TRBD1
TGTGCCAGCAGTTTATCAGGGGGTAACACTGAAGCTTTCTTT
CASSLSGGNTEAFF
>13|TRBV5-6|TRBJ1-2|NA
TGTGCCAGCAGCTTGGGCGAGACCTATGGCTACACCTTC
CASSLGETYGYTF
>14|TRBV19|TRBJ2-7|TRBD1
TGTGCCAGTAGTCCAAGGCAGGGGGCCGACGAGCAGTACTTC
CASSPRQGADEQYF
>14|TRBV7-9|TRBJ2-3|NA
TGTGCCAGCAGCTCCTCCCTAGGCACAGATACGCAGTATTTT
CASSSSLGTDTQYF
>15|TRBV7-9|TRBJ2-1|NA
TGTGCCAGCAGCCCCGGGTCTACTAGACACAATGAGCAGTTCTTC
CASSPGSTRHNEQFF